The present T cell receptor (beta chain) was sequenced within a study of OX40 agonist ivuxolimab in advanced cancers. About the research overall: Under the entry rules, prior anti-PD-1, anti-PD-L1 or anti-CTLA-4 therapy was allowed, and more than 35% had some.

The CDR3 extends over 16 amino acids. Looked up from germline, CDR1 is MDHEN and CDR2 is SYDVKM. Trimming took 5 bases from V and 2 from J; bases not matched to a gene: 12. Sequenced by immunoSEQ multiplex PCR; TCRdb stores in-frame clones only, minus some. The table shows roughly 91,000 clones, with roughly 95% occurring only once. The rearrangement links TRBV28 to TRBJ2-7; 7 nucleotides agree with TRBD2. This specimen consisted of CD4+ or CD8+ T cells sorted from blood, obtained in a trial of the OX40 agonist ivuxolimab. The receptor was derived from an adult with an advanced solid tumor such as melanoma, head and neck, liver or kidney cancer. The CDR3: CASSPAQRDPTYEQYF. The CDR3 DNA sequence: TGTGCCAGCAGTCCTGCACAGCGGGACCCCACCTACGAGCAGTACTTC.